The entry that follows covers one TCR beta chain sequence. Antigen: not known. The data are from a study of a mutant IDH1 vaccine in newly diagnosed glioma. Described time point: week 23, last vaccination. The investigators gave 300 ug of mutant IDH1 20-mer peptide in each vaccine dose, together with topical imiquimod. The CDR3 is made up of 15 amino acids. CDR1 is SGDLS, CDR2 YYNGEE, per germline. Between the trimmed V and J ends, which lost 4 bases and 4 bases, there was a span of 15 bases. Method: immunoSEQ multiplex PCR; TCRdb's copy keeps in-frame clones and lacks some. The sample contains approximately 60,000 clones, about 81% of which appear only once.

V usage is TRBV9 and J usage is TRBJ1-3, with D perhaps matching TRBD1 (6 bases). The clonotype originates from a woman aged 35 to 49 with glioma. Some clones in this sample may be carry-over from other donors' samples. Sequenced material: PBMCs, taken from a glioma patient whose treatment included an IDH1 peptide vaccine. The CDR3 DNA follows: TGTGCCAGCAGCCCAATAGGCACAGGGGGAAACACCATATATTTT. It yields the protein CASSPIGTGGNTIYF.